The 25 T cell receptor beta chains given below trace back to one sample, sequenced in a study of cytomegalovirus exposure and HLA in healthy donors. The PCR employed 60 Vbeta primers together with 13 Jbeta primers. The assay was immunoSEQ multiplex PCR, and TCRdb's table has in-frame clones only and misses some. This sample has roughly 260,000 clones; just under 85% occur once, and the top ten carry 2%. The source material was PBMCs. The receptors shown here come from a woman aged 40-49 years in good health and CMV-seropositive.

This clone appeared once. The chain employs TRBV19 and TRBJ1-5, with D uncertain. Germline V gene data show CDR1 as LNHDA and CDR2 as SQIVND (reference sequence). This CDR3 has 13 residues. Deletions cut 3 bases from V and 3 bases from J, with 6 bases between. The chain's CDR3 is CASSITNNQPQHF. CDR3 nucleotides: TGTGCCAGTAGTATCACAAACAATCAGCCCCAGCATTTT.

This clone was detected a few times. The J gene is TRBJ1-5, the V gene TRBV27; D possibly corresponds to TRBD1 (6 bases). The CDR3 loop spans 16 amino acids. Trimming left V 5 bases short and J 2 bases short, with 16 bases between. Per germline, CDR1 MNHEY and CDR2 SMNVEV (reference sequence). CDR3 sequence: CASSGTGITGNQPQHF. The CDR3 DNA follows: TGTGCCAGCAGTGGCACAGGGATCACGGGCAATCAGCCCCAGCATTTT.

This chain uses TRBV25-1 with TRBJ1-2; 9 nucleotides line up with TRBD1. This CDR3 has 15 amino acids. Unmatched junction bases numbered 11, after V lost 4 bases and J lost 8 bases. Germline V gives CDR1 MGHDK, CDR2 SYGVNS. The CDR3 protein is CASSARDRVLEGYTF. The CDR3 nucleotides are TGTGCCAGCAGTGCCCGGGACAGGGTCCTAGAAGGCTACACCTTC.

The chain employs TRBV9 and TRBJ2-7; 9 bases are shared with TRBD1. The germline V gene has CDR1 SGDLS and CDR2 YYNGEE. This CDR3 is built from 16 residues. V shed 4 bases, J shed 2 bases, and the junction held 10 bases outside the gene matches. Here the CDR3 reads CASSHRPGTGPYEQYF. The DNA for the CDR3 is TGTGCCAGCAGCCATAGACCCGGGACAGGGCCCTACGAGCAGTACTTC.

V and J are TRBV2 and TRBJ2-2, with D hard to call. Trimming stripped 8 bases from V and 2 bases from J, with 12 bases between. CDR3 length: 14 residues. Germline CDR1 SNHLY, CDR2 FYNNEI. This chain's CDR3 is CASQSQINTGELFF. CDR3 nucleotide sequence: TGTGCCAGCCAATCCCAAATCAACACCGGGGAGCTGTTTTTT.

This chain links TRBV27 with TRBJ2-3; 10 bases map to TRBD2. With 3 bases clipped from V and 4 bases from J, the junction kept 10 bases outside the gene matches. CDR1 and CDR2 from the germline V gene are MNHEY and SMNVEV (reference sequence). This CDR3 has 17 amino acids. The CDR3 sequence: CASSLYPLAGVPDTQYF. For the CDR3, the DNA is TGTGCCAGCAGTTTGTACCCTCTAGCGGGAGTTCCAGATACGCAGTATTTT.

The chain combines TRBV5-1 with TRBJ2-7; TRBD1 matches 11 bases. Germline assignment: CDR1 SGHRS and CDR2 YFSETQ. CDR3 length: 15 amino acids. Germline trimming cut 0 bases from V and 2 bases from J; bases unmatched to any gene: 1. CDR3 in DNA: TGCGCCAGCAGCTTGGAGGGACAGGGGGCCTACGAGCAGTACTTC. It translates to CASSLEGQGAYEQYF. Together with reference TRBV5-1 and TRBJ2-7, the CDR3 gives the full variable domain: KAGVTQTPRYLIKTRGQQVTLSCSPISGHRSVSWYQQTPGQGLQFLFEYFSETQRNKGNFPGRFSGRQFSNSRSEMNVSTLELGDSALYLCASSLEGQGAYEQYFGPGTRLTVT.

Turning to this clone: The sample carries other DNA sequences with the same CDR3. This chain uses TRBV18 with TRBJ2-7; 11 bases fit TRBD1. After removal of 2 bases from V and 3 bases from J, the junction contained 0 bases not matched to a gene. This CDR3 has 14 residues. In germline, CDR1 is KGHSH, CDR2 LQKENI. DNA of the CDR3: TGTGCCAGCTCACCAGGGACAGGGGGCTACGAGCAGTACTTC. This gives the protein CASSPGTGGYEQYF. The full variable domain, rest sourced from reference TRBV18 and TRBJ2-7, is NAGVMQNPRHLVRRRGQEARLRCSPMKGHSHVYWYRQLPEEGLKFMVYLQKENIIDESGMPKERFSAEFPKEGPSILRIQQVVRGDSAAYFCASSPGTGGYEQYFGPGTRLTVT.

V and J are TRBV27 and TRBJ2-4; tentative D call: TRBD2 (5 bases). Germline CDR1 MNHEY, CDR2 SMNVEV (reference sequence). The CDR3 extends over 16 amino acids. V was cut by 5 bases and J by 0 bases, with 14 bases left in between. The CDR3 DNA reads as TGTGCCAGCAGTCCGGCGGGCGGTATAGCCAAAAACATTCAGTACTTC. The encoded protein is CASSPAGGIAKNIQYF.

The DNA of the CDR3 is TGTGCCAGCAGCAGACTAGCGGTACCTACAGATACGCAGTATTTT. Its translation is CASSRLAVPTDTQYF. The rearrangement uses TRBV7-3 and TRBJ2-3, with 9 bases matching TRBD2. Trimming took 5 bases from V and 3 from J; bases not matched to a gene: 6. The CDR3 is 15 amino acids. Looked up from germline, CDR1 is SGHTA and CDR2 is FQGTGA.

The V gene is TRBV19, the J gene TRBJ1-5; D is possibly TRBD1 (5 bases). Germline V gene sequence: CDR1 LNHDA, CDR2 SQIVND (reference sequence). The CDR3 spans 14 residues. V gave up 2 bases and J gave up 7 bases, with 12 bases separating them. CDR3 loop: CASSIQGLGQPQHF. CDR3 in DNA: TGTGCCAGTAGTATACAGGGTCTGGGACAGCCCCAGCATTTT.

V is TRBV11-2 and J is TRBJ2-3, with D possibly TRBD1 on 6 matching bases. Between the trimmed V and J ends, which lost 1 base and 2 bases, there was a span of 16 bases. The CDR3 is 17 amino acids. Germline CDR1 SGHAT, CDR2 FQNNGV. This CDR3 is CASSLGQGSTSTDTQYF. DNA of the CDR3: TGTGCCAGCAGCTTAGGTCAGGGGTCCACATCCACAGATACGCAGTATTTT. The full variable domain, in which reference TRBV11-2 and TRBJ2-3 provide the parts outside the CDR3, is EAGVAQSPRYKIIEKRQSVAFWCNPISGHATLYWYQQILGQGPKLLIQFQNNGVVDDSQLPKDRFSAERLKGVDSTLKIQPAKLEDSAVYLCASSLGQGSTSTDTQYFGPGTRLTVL.

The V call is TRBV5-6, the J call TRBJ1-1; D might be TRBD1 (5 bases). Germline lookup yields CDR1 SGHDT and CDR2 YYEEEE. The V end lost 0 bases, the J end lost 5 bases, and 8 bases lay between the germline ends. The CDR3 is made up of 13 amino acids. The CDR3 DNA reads TGTGCCAGCAGCTTGGGGGGCCTTACTGAAGCTTTCTTT. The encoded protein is CASSLGGLTEAFF.

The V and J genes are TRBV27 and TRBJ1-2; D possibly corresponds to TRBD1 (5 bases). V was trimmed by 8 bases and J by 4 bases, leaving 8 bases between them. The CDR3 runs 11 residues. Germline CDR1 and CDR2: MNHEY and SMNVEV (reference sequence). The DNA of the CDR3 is TGTGCCAGCTGGGGGGGCTATGGCTACACCTTC. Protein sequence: CASWGGYGYTF.

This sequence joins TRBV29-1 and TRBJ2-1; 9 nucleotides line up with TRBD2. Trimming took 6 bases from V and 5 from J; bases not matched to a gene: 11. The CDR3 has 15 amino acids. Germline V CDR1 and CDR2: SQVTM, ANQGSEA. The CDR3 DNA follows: TGCAGCGTACAAGCGGGAGGAGACTTAAACAATGAGCAGTTCTTC. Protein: CSVQAGGDLNNEQFF.

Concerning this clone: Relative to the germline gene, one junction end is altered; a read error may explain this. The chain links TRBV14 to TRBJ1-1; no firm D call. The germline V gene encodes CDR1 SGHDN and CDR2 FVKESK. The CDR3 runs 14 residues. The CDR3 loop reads CASRQAGLNTEAFF. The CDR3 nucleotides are TGTGCCAGCAGGCAAGCGGGGTTGAACACTGAAGCTTTCTTT.

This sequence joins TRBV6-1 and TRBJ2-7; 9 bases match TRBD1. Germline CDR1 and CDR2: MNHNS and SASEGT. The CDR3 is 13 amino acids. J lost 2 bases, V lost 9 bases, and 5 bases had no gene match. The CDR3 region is CASPGQGAYEQYF. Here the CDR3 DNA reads TGTGCCAGTCCGGGACAGGGAGCCTACGAGCAGTACTTC.

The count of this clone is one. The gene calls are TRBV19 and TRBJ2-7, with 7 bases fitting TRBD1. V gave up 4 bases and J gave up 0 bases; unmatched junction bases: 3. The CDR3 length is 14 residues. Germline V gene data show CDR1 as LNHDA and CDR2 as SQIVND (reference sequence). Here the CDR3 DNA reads TGTGCCAGTAGTAGTGGACAGGCCTCCTACGAGCAGTACTTC. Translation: CASSSGQASYEQYF.

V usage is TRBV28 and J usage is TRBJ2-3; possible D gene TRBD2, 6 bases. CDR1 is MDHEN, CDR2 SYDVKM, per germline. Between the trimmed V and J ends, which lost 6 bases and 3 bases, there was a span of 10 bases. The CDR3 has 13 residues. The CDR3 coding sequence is TGTGCCAGCAGACTCGGGACTACAGATACGCAGTATTTT. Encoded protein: CASRLGTTDTQYF.

CDR3 sequence: CASSPLTGRNEKLFF. CDR3 coding DNA: TGTGCCAGCAGCCCTTTGACAGGCCGTAATGAAAAACTGTTTTTT. The chain employs TRBV7-9 and TRBJ1-4; possibly TRBD1 for D (6 bases). V was cut by 5 bases and J by 4 bases, with 14 bases left in between. The CDR3 is 15 residues long. Germline V gene data show CDR1 as SEHNR and CDR2 as FQNEAQ (reference sequence).

CDR3 sequence: CSVGRDRDIYF. For the CDR3, the DNA is TGCAGCGTTGGTCGCGACAGGGACATATATTTT. The chain links TRBV29-1 to TRBJ1-3, with TRBD1 identical over 7 bases. The V gene end was trimmed by 4 bases and the J gene end by 12 bases; junction bases not matched to a gene: 6. This CDR3 spans 11 amino acids. The V gene's germline CDR1 is SQVTM and CDR2 ANQGSEA.

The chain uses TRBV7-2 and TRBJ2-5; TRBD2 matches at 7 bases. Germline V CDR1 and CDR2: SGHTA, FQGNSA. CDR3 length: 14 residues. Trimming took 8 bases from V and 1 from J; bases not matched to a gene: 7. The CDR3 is CASLGGFPQETQYF. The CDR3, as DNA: TGTGCCAGCTTGGGGGGGTTCCCCCAAGAGACCCAGTACTTC.

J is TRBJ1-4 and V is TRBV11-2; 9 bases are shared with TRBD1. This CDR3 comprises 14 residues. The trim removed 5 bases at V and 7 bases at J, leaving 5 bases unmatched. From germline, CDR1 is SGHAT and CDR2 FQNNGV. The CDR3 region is CASSLDRGGEKLFF. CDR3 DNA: TGTGCCAGCAGCCTGGACAGGGGAGGTGAAAAACTGTTTTTT.

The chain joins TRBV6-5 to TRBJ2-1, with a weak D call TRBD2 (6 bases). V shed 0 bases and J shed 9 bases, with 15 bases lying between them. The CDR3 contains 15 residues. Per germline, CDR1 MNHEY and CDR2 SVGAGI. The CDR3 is CASSYSSSSVGEQFF. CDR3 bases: TGTGCCAGCAGTTACTCGTCTTCTAGCGTCGGTGAGCAGTTCTTC.

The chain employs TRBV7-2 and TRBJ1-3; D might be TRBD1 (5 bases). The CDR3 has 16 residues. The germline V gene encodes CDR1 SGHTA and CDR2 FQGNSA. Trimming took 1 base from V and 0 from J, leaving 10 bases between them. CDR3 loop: CASSLVPGASGNTIYF. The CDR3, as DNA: TGTGCCAGCAGCTTAGTTCCTGGGGCCTCTGGAAACACCATATATTTT. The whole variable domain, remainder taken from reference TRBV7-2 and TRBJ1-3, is GAGVSQSPSNKVTEKGKDVELRCDPISGHTALYWYRQSLGQGLEFLIYFQGNSAPDKSGLPSDRFSAERTGGSVSTLTIQRTQQEDSAVYLCASSLVPGASGNTIYFGEGSWLTVV.